Below, 13 T cell receptor beta chains from the same sample are listed, as sequenced in a study of CD4+ T cells in melanoma. Sequenced by immunoSEQ multiplex PCR; TCRdb stores in-frame clones only, minus some. Among 52,000 or so clones, about 72% were seen once, and the ten largest hold roughly 4.4%. Sequencing was performed on tumor tissue. These receptors were collected from a human donor with melanoma.

Ten or more counts support this clone. The rearrangement joins TRBV2 to TRBJ1-2; TRBD1 agrees at 10 bases. CDR3 length: 13 amino acids. Germline V gene lookup returns CDR1 SNHLY and CDR2 FYNNEI. Trimming at V came to 6 bases and at J to 7 bases, leaving 5 bases not matched to a gene. CDR3 DNA sequence: TGTGCCAGCAGAGAGGACAGGGGGGTTGGCTACACCTTC. Translation gives CASREDRGVGYTF.

This chain uses TRBV9 with TRBJ1-1; tentatively, D is TRBD1 (5 bases). The germline V gene has CDR1 SGDLS and CDR2 YYNGEE. This CDR3 has 15 amino acids. The ends were cut back, 3 bases at V and 1 base at J, with 13 bases in the middle. CDR3 nucleotide sequence: TGTGCCAGCAGCGCATCAACCAGGGCGAACACTGAAGCTTTCTTT. Residues: CASSASTRANTEAFF.

This clone was seen only once. This rearrangement joins TRBV11-3 to TRBJ2-3; possible D gene TRBD2, 6 bases. The V end was cut by 5 bases, the J end by 6 bases, with 18 bases between. The CDR3 runs 15 residues. CDR1 is SGHNT, CDR2 YENEEA, per germline. CDR3 residues: CASSRDSGMSDTQYF. DNA of the CDR3: TGTGCCAGCAGCCGGGACTCCGGGATGAGTGATACGCAGTATTTT.

The chain recombines TRBV27 with TRBJ1-6; D is unresolved. The CDR3 is made up of 13 amino acids. Per the germline V gene, CDR1 is MNHEY and CDR2 is SMNVEV (reference sequence). The V end lost 3 bases, the J end lost 13 bases, and 13 bases lay between the germline ends. CDR3 nucleotide sequence: TGTGCCAGCAGTTTCATGTCCGGGATTCCCCTCCACTTT. Amino acid sequence: CASSFMSGIPLHF.

The chain combines TRBV9 with TRBJ2-3, with a tentative D call TRBD2 (7 bases). Trimming stripped 0 bases from V and 4 bases from J, with 9 bases between. This CDR3 has 14 residues. Germline lookup yields CDR1 SGDLS and CDR2 YYNGEE. CDR3 sequence (DNA): TGTGCCAGCAGCGTAGCGGGGGGCCCAGATACGCAGTATTTT. This codes for CASSVAGGPDTQYF.

The V gene is TRBV6-4, the J gene TRBJ2-3, with 10 bases lining up with TRBD1. The CDR3 is 16 residues long. Germline trimming cut 6 bases from V and 5 bases from J; bases unmatched to any gene: 11. Germline V gene data show CDR1 as MRHNA and CDR2 as SNTAGT. CDR3 in amino acids: CASSPRDRGFGDTQYF. The CDR3 bases are TGTGCCAGCAGCCCTCGGGACAGGGGATTTGGAGATACGCAGTATTTT.

This clone was seen ten or more times. The chain recombines TRBV27 with TRBJ2-7, with 12 nucleotides matching TRBD2. CDR1 is MNHEY, CDR2 SMNVEV, per germline (reference sequence). J gave up 5 bases and V 0 bases, and 8 bases lay outside the gene matches. This CDR3 is 17 amino acids long. The CDR3: CASSLSPTSGGVNEQYF. The DNA of the CDR3 is TGTGCCAGCAGTTTATCCCCGACTAGCGGGGGTGTGAACGAGCAGTACTTC.

The chain recombines TRBV5-1 with TRBJ1-2, with D maybe TRBD1 (5 bases). Trimming stripped 0 bases from V and 8 bases from J, with 20 bases between. The CDR3 totals 16 residues. CDR1 and CDR2 from the germline V gene are SGHRS and YFSETQ. The CDR3 DNA reads TGCGCCAGCAGCTTGGTGCCAGGGTTAATGGGGGACGGCTACACCTTC. It is translated as CASSLVPGLMGDGYTF.

The chain carries TRBV5-5 and TRBJ1-2, with D possibly being TRBD1 (5 bases). The CDR3 loop spans 12 amino acids. V was pared by 0 bases and J by 9 bases, with 9 bases between. Germline CDR1 reads SGHKS; CDR2 reads YYEKEE (reference sequence). CDR3 in DNA: TGTGCCAGCAGCTTGGAGGGGTCGAGCTACACCTTC. Translating gives CASSLEGSSYTF.

V gene TRBV9 combines with J gene TRBJ1-2, with D tentatively TRBD1 (6 bases). The V end lost 1 base, the J end lost 8 bases, and 24 bases lay between the germline ends. CDR1 and CDR2 (germline): SGDLS, YYNGEE. This CDR3 spans 17 amino acids. CDR3 nucleotides: TGTGCCAGCAGCGTAAGGCTTACCGGACAGCAGCCGGGCGGCTACACCTTC. It translates to CASSVRLTGQQPGGYTF.

The J gene is TRBJ2-7, the V gene TRBV13, with 7 positions matching TRBD1. After removal of 5 bases from V and 6 bases from J, the junction contained 10 bases not matched to a gene. This CDR3 spans 14 amino acids. Germline V gene lookup returns CDR1 PRHDT and CDR2 FYEKMQ (reference sequence). CDR3 residues: CASSPDRVGFEQYF. As DNA, the CDR3 is TGTGCCAGCAGCCCAGACAGGGTCGGTTTCGAGCAGTACTTC.

DNA for the CDR3: TGTGCCAGCAGCTTCCAGGGCCCGCCGGCCGGCACTGAAGCTTTCTTT. It specifies CASSFQGPPAGTEAFF. V is TRBV5-6 and J is TRBJ1-1, with TRBD1 as a possible D gene (5 bases). This CDR3 comprises 16 residues. Germline assignment: CDR1 SGHDT and CDR2 YYEEEE. The V gene lost 2 bases and the J gene lost 4 bases, with 18 bases spanning the gap.

This clone was counted ten times or more. This chain links TRBV2 with TRBJ1-3, with D hard to call. The germline V gene encodes CDR1 SNHLY and CDR2 FYNNEI. The length of the CDR3 is 12 residues. V was trimmed by 1 base and J by 4 bases, leaving 2 bases between them. The CDR3 nucleotides read TGTGCCAGCAGTGAAGGAGGAAACACCATATATTTT. As protein: CASSEGGNTIYF.